This is a list of T cell receptor beta chains from one sample in a study of shared clonotypes between healthy human individuals. The protocol was immunoSEQ multiplex PCR, while the TCRdb copy is restricted to in-frame clones and leaves out a portion. The sample records roughly 2.6 million clones, roughly 92% being singletons. Sequenced material: naive CD4+ T cells sorted from blood. These receptors were collected from a man in his late teens or twenties in good health. Each CDR3 is given with its conserved first and last residue. Fields, in order: CDR3 length, V gene, clone size, D gene, J gene, CDR3 DNA, CDR3 protein. A D gene is named only where the DNA matches it firmly. A row's size may be missing; if present it is once, few, many or a size class.

CDR3 length: 15; V gene: TRBV6-1; clone size: -; D gene: TRBD1; J gene: TRBJ1-2; CDR3 DNA: TGTGCCAGCAGTGAAAGACAGGGGTCGGCCTATGGCTACACCTTC; CDR3 protein: CASSERQGSAYGYTF
CDR3 length: 16; V gene: TRBV5-4; clone size: -; D gene: TRBD2; J gene: TRBJ2-7; CDR3 DNA: TGTGCCAGCAGCCTTTTGGCTAGCGGGGGGAAATACGAGCAGTACTTC; CDR3 protein: CASSLLASGGKYEQYF
CDR3 length: 16; V gene: TRBV6-5; clone size: -; D gene: TRBD1; J gene: TRBJ2-7; CDR3 DNA: TGTGCCAGCAGTTACTCTCCGGGACAGGAATCCTACGAGCAGTACTTC; CDR3 protein: CASSYSPGQESYEQYF
CDR3 length: 14; V gene: TRBV30; clone size: -; D gene: -; J gene: TRBJ1-4; CDR3 DNA: TGTGCCTGGAGCCTCGGCCGCGTGGTGGAAAAACTGTTTTTT; CDR3 protein: CAWSLGRVVEKLFF
CDR3 length: 13; V gene: TRBV19; clone size: -; D gene: -; J gene: TRBJ1-6; CDR3 DNA: TGTGCCAGTAATGACCGGGGGGGTTCACCCCTCCACTTT; CDR3 protein: CASNDRGGSPLHF
CDR3 length: 15; V gene: TRBV5-1; clone size: -; D gene: -; J gene: TRBJ1-5; CDR3 DNA: TGCGCCAGCAGCTTGGAGTCGGGGAGCAATCAGCCCCAGCATTTT; CDR3 protein: CASSLESGSNQPQHF
CDR3 length: 13; V gene: TRBV19; clone size: few; D gene: -; J gene: TRBJ1-2; CDR3 DNA: TGTGCCAGTAGTACCGACAGGAACTATGGCTACACCTTC; CDR3 protein: CASSTDRNYGYTF
CDR3 length: 15; V gene: TRBV7-6; clone size: -; D gene: -; J gene: TRBJ2-3; CDR3 DNA: TGTGCCAGCAGCTTAAGGGGGGGGTACACAGATACGCAGTATTTT; CDR3 protein: CASSLRGGYTDTQYF
CDR3 length: 14; V gene: TRBV19; clone size: few; D gene: -; J gene: TRBJ1-5; CDR3 DNA: TGTGCCAGTAGGACAGGACAGCCCAATCAGCCCCAGCATTTT; CDR3 protein: CASRTGQPNQPQHF
CDR3 length: 13; V gene: TRBV30; clone size: -; D gene: -; J gene: TRBJ2-2; CDR3 DNA: TGTGCCTGGAATCATAAGGGTTCTGGGGAGCTGTTTTTT; CDR3 protein: CAWNHKGSGELFF
CDR3 length: 15; V gene: TRBV5-1; clone size: -; D gene: -; J gene: TRBJ2-5; CDR3 DNA: TGCGCCAGCAGCCCTCCCGGTGGGTACCAAGAGACCCAGTACTTC; CDR3 protein: CASSPPGGYQETQYF
CDR3 length: 17; V gene: TRBV7-9; clone size: -; D gene: -; J gene: TRBJ1-1; CDR3 DNA: TGTGCCAGCAGCTTAGATGGGTCGGGGGGCCAGCGCACTGAAGCTTTCTTT; CDR3 protein: CASSLDGSGGQRTEAFF
CDR3 length: 16; V gene: TRBV5-4; clone size: -; D gene: TRBD1; J gene: TRBJ1-1; CDR3 DNA: TGTGCCAGCAGCTTGACAGGGGCAACCATGAACACTGAAGCTTTCTTT; CDR3 protein: CASSLTGATMNTEAFF
CDR3 length: 16; V gene: TRBV15; clone size: -; D gene: TRBD2; J gene: TRBJ2-1; CDR3 DNA: TGTGCCACCAGCAGTGGGACTAGCGGGAGCTACAATGAGCAGTTCTTC; CDR3 protein: CATSSGTSGSYNEQFF
CDR3 length: 15; V gene: TRBV6-5; clone size: -; D gene: TRBD2; J gene: TRBJ2-2; CDR3 DNA: TGTGCCAGCACCCTAGCGGGGAGGAACACCGGGGAGCTGTTTTTT; CDR3 protein: CASTLAGRNTGELFF
CDR3 length: 19; V gene: TRBV19; clone size: -; D gene: TRBD2; J gene: TRBJ2-2; CDR3 DNA: TGTGCCAGTAGTATCACCGGGACTAGCGGGAGGGCGAACACCGGGGAGCTGTTTTTT; CDR3 protein: CASSITGTSGRANTGELFF
CDR3 length: 17; V gene: TRBV10-3; clone size: -; D gene: TRBD2; J gene: TRBJ2-3; CDR3 DNA: TGTGCCATCAGTGAGTCGACGGGTAGCGGGAGGTCAGATACGCAGTATTTT; CDR3 protein: CAISESTGSGRSDTQYF
CDR3 length: 22; V gene: TRBV12-5; clone size: once; D gene: -; J gene: TRBJ2-2; CDR3 DNA: TGTGCTAGTGGTTTGGAACGCTACCCCGACAGGATAGGGTATGGGAACACCGGGGAGCTGTTTTTT; CDR3 protein: CASGLERYPDRIGYGNTGELFF
CDR3 length: 13; V gene: TRBV7-6; clone size: -; D gene: -; J gene: TRBJ2-5; CDR3 DNA: TGTGCCAGCAGCTTAGAGGTAATCGAGACCCAGTACTTC; CDR3 protein: CASSLEVIETQYF
CDR3 length: 15; V gene: TRBV25-1; clone size: -; D gene: -; J gene: TRBJ1-2; CDR3 DNA: TGTGCCAGCAGTGAATCCCAGGACAGAAGCTATGGCTACACCTTC; CDR3 protein: CASSESQDRSYGYTF
CDR3 length: 14; V gene: TRBV14; clone size: -; D gene: TRBD1; J gene: TRBJ2-1; CDR3 DNA: TGTGCCAGCAGCCACCTCCGACAGGGCAATGAGCAGTTCTTC; CDR3 protein: CASSHLRQGNEQFF
CDR3 length: 16; V gene: TRBV5-1; clone size: few; D gene: TRBD1; J gene: TRBJ1-2; CDR3 DNA: TGCGCCAGCAGCTTGGCAGGGACAGGGATTAACTATGGCTACACCTTC; CDR3 protein: CASSLAGTGINYGYTF
CDR3 length: 14; V gene: TRBV30; clone size: -; D gene: -; J gene: TRBJ1-2; CDR3 DNA: TGTGCCTGGAGGGTCCAAGGGGGTGGCTATGGCTACACCTTC; CDR3 protein: CAWRVQGGGYGYTF
CDR3 length: 13; V gene: TRBV19; clone size: -; D gene: -; J gene: TRBJ1-1; CDR3 DNA: TGTGCCAGTACGAGGGTATGGAACACTGAAGCTTTCTTT; CDR3 protein: CASTRVWNTEAFF